This TCR beta chain is drawn from a study of cytomegalovirus exposure and HLA in healthy donors. At the level of the study: About 85 million unique TCR sequences came from HLA-typed donors in an early release.

V was shortened by 2 bases and J by 0 bases, with 5 bases between the two germline ends. Germline V gene sequence: CDR1 KGHSH, CDR2 LQKENI. This CDR3 region has 15 residues. PCR primers comprised 60 Vbeta and 13 Jbeta primers. The data were produced by immunoSEQ multiplex PCR, yet TCRdb's version contains in-frame clones alone and is incomplete. Among over 150,000 clones, 70% to 80% were seen once, and the ten largest hold 7.7%. Worth noting for this clone: Its antigen is still unknown.

Study-wide points: In an earlier analysis, about 87% or about 30%: the productive usage of most TCR beta V segments. The authors later linked a missense DCLRE1C variant to TCR beta V- and J-gene trimming.

The sequencing input was PBMCs. The TCR originated in a man aged 25-45 years in good health and CMV-seropositive. This chain joins TRBV18 and TRBJ2-6; no reliable D call. The CDR3 spells CASSPGSSGANVLTF. For the CDR3, the DNA is TGTGCCAGCTCACCAGGTAGCTCTGGGGCCAACGTCCTGACTTTC.